The clone carrying this T cell receptor (beta chain) was counted only a few times. Its antigen is not known. The data were obtained in a study of blood T cells in healthy people across ages. Study observations and caveats: Getting older went along with TCR beta diversity per million T cells dropping roughly linearly.

Ranging in age from about 6 to 95, the donors were healthy Caucasian individuals from Russia. Combining a sample-barcoded 5' primer with a J-beta primer mix, a second PCR ran for 7 to 11 cycles. Every cDNA molecule bore a tag from a template-switch adaptor containing 12 random nucleotides. One entry per CDR3 protein results from TCRdb running MiXCR on the 5' RACE reads. In the table there are some 900,000 distinct CDR3 sequences, under 50% of which are singletons. The CDR3 length is 16 residues. The ends lost 6 bases at V and 9 bases at J; junction bases unmatched: 12. CDR1 is SGHTA, CDR2 FQGNSA, per germline.

The sample was blood. This chain connects TRBV7-2 to TRBJ2-1, with 12 bases fitting TRBD2. The sequence came from a man aged 25-40 years in good health. The CDR3 region has the DNA TGTGCCAGCAGTCAAGGGTCTAGCGGGGGGGCCTCTGAGCAGTTCTTC. Translated: CASSQGSSGGASEQFF.